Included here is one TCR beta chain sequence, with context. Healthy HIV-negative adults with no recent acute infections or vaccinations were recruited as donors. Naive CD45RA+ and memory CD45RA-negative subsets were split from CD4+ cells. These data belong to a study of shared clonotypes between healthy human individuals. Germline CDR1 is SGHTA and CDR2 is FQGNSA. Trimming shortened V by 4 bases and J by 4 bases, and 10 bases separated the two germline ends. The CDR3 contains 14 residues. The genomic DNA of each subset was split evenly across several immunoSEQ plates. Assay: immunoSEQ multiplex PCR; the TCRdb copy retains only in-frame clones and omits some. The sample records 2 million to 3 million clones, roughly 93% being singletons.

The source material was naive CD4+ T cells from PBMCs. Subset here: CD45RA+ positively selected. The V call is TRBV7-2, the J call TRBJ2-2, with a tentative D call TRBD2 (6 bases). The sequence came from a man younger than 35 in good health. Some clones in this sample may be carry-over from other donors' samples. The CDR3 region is CASSSGLPTGELFF. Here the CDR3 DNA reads TGTGCCAGCAGCTCGGGACTCCCCACCGGGGAGCTGTTTTTT. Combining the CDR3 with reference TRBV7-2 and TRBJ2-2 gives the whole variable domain GAGVSQSPSNKVTEKGKDVELRCDPISGHTALYWYRQSLGQGLEFLIYFQGNSAPDKSGLPSDRFSAERTGGSVSTLTIQRTQQEDSAVYLCASSSGLPTGELFFGEGSRLTVL.